The 6 T cell receptor beta chains given below trace back to one sample, sequenced in a study of T cell repertoires in cytomegalovirus infection. These receptors have no known antigen. MiXCR, run by TCRdb on the reads, gives a single entry per CDR3 protein. The sample has about half a million distinct CDR3 sequences, approximately 46% seen once. This specimen consisted of cultured PBMCs, obtained from culture after CMV antigen stimulation. The receptors come from a human donor in good health (CMV status not recorded). Some clones in this sample may be carry-over from other donors' samples.

The chain is built from TRBV6-1 and TRBJ2-1; maybe TRBD2 (6 bases). The CDR3 is 12 residues long. V was pared by 6 bases and J by 8 bases, with 11 bases between. Germline lookup yields CDR1 MNHNS and CDR2 SASEGT. This CDR3 reads CASSTSGYEQFF. The CDR3 coding sequence is TGTGCCAGCAGCACAAGCGGGTATGAGCAGTTCTTC.

This clonotype was counted a few times. The chain uses TRBV27 and TRBJ2-7; maybe TRBD2 (6 bases). Germline CDR1 MNHEY, CDR2 SMNVEV (reference sequence). V was shortened by 2 bases and J by 0 bases, with 17 bases between the two germline ends. CDR3 size: 17 residues. The CDR3 sequence: CASSLRRGGGSSYEQYF. CDR3 nucleotide sequence: TGTGCCAGCAGTTTAAGGAGGGGCGGCGGAAGCTCCTACGAGCAGTACTTC.

This chain uses TRBV7-2 with TRBJ1-5; TRBD1 agrees at 10 bases. The germline V gene encodes CDR1 SGHTA and CDR2 FQGNSA. Unmatched junction bases numbered 7, after V lost 6 bases and J lost 5 bases. The CDR3 length is 15 residues. The CDR3 DNA is TGTGCCAGCAGTCTTACCGGGACAGGGGATCAGCCCCAGCATTTT. As protein: CASSLTGTGDQPQHF.

The V call is TRBV7-2, the J call TRBJ2-7, with 13 bases matching TRBD2. Germline trimming cut 5 bases from V and 6 bases from J; bases unmatched to any gene: 10. Germline loops: CDR1 SGHTA, CDR2 FQGNSA. This CDR3 region has 16 residues. The CDR3: CASSPWTSGRSVEQYF. CDR3 DNA sequence: TGTGCCAGCAGCCCCTGGACTAGCGGGAGATCGGTCGAGCAGTACTTC. Full variable domain (rest looked up from reference TRBV7-2 and TRBJ2-7): GAGVSQSPSNKVTEKGKDVELRCDPISGHTALYWYRQSLGQGLEFLIYFQGNSAPDKSGLPSDRFSAERTGGSVSTLTIQRTQQEDSAVYLCASSPWTSGRSVEQYFGPGTRLTVT.

This clonotype was seen just once. The chain carries TRBV27 and TRBJ2-5; D gene unclear. Germline V gene sequence: CDR1 MNHEY, CDR2 SMNVEV (reference sequence). The CDR3 has 12 residues. V was trimmed by 0 bases and J by 5 bases, leaving 4 bases between them. The CDR3 sequence is CASSLSIETQYF. CDR3 bases: TGTGCCAGCAGTTTATCGATTGAGACCCAGTACTTC.

About this clonotype itself: At one end the junction does not follow the germline gene, possibly because of a read error. V gene TRBV5-1 combines with J gene TRBJ2-2; 13 bases map to TRBD2. Germline V gives CDR1 SGHRS, CDR2 YFSETQ. This CDR3 has 18 residues. The CDR3 DNA reads TGCGCCAGCAGCTACAGACTAGCGGGAGGATCGGCCACCGGGGAGCTATTTTTT. Amino acid sequence: CASSYRLAGGSATGELFF.